Below, one T cell receptor (beta chain) is given with its context. Its antigen is still unknown. It has no much larger one-base neighbor in the sample; base qualities were not kept. This entry belongs to a study of radiotherapy plus CTLA-4 blockade in lung cancer (dated 2018 in TCRdb). Describing the broader study: Objective responses were observed in 18% of enrolled patients, and disease control was achieved in around 30%.

Libraries were constructed by the immunoSEQ multiplex PCR assay. In its TCRdb copy, this immuneACCESS table keeps in-frame sequences only and misses some clones. Where compared with another copy, unresolved V genes explain less than half of these, and the others have no known cause. The sample data list some 70,000 clones, and 79% of these were observed just once. The top ten hold 8% to 10% of the sample. From the cysteine up to the phenylalanine, the CDR3 has a length of 15 residues. Solely the CDR3 DNA is kept, with 45 bases framed from the first base. According to the germline V gene (reference sequence), CDR1 reads LNHNV and CDR2 reads YYDKDF. Germline trimming amounts to 0 bases on V and 6 bases on J, with 5 as the count of junction bases outside the gene matches. In this study, focal radiation therapy paired with CTLA-4 blockade (ipilimumab) was tested in patients who had chemo-refractory metastatic non-small-cell lung cancer.

What the authors observed across the whole study: The strongest predictors of response were reported to be early dynamic shifts in blood T cell clones along with a rise in serum interferon-beta following radiation. After treatment with radiotherapy and ipilimumab, TCR clones that came from tumors expanded in the peripheral blood.

The clonotype comes from a human donor with non-small cell lung cancer who had a complete response to radiotherapy plus ipilimumab. Sequenced material: peripheral blood, taken from a patient treated with radiotherapy plus ipilimumab. This chain is built from TRBV15 and TRBJ2-3, and 8 junction bases match TRBD1. The CDR3 has the sequence CATSRDPHRGDTQYF. The nucleotides are TGTGCCACCAGCAGAGATCCCCACAGGGGGGATACGCAGTATTTT.